This T cell receptor (beta chain) is from a study of T cell responses to AZD1222 COVID-19 vaccine. Study-wide points: Spike-specific TCRs gained breadth and depth after people received two AZD1222 doses.

As to this clone: Its specificity is unknown.

Some clones are missing from TCRdb's copy, which holds only in-frame ones; the method was immunoSEQ multiplex PCR. Counted here are 110,000 or so clones, 80% to 95% occurring once; the ten biggest clones make up 3.5% to 4.5%. V shed 5 bases and J 3 bases; nucleotides not matched to a gene: 10. The CDR3 has 16 amino acids. CDR1 is SGHDN and CDR2 is FVKESK in the germline V gene. The chain employs TRBV14 and TRBJ2-3; TRBD1 aligns across 8 bases. The sample here was peripheral blood, taken 28 days after the second dose of the MenACWY control vaccine. The clonotype comes from an adult who received the MenACWY meningococcal vaccine as a control. CDR3 DNA sequence: TGTGCCAGCAGCTCGAGGACAGGGCTGTTTACAGATACGCAGTATTTT. Translation gives CASSSRTGLFTDTQYF.